Listed below are T cell receptor beta chains from one sample, sequenced in a study of blood T cells in healthy people across ages. TCRdb recomputed calls from the 5' RACE reads with MiXCR, one row per CDR3 protein. The sample shows about 670,000 distinct CDR3 sequences, 40% to 65% of them seen only once. The sequencing sample was made of blood. The receptor source for this set is a woman aged 80 or over in good health. Both conserved end residues are part of each CDR3. D genes are given only for firm matches. A row's size may be missing; if present it is once, few, many or a size class.

few,TRBV7-9,15,NA,TRBJ2-2,TGTGCCAGCAGCTTAACGGGGGATAGCGCCGGGGAGCTGTTTTTT,CASSLTGDSAGELFF
few,TRBV4-2,16,TRBD2,TRBJ2-3,TGTGCCAGCAGCCAAGACGACCTAGCGGGGGGGCTGGCGCAGTATTTT,CASSQDDLAGGLAQYF
once,TRBV5-1,17,TRBD2,TRBJ2-1,TGCGCCAGCAGCTTGACTAGCGGGGGGCATTCCTACAAGGAGCAGTTCTTC,CASSLTSGGHSYKEQFF
many,TRBV6-4,16,TRBD1,TRBJ2-1,TGTGCCAGCAGTGAGTCCCCGGGACAGGGAATCAATGAGCAGTTCTTC,CASSESPGQGINEQFF
many,TRBV3-1,17,TRBD2,TRBJ2-1,TGTGCCAGCAGCCAAGAGATTCTAGCGAGCGGGGGCAATGAGCAGTTCTTC,CASSQEILASGGNEQFF
few,TRBV7-9,14,TRBD1,TRBJ2-3,TGTGCCAGCAGCTTGACAGGGTACACAGATACGCAGTATTTT,CASSLTGYTDTQYF
NA,TRBV7-2,13,NA,TRBJ2-3,TGTGCCAGCAGCTTTGGGGGCATAGATACGCAGTATTTT,CASSFGGIDTQYF
NA,TRBV7-9,13,NA,TRBJ2-7,TGTGCCAGCAGCTTAAGAGGGATCTACGAGCAGTACTTC,CASSLRGIYEQYF
once,TRBV10-3,14,NA,TRBJ1-5,TGTGTCATCAGTGAGTCGGGAGGCGGGGTTTTTCAGCATTTT,CVISESGGGVFQHF
NA,TRBV25-1,17,NA,TRBJ2-5,TGTGCCAGCAGTGAAACCCCCCAAACACGGGGGCGGAATGAGCAGTACTTC,CASSETPQTRGRNEQYF
NA,TRBV5-1,15,TRBD2,TRBJ2-5,TGCGCCAGTCAGCAGCAAACGGGACTACAAGAGACCCAGTACTTC,CASQQQTGLQETQYF